The T cell receptor (beta chain) described here comes from a study of T cells in localized non-small cell lung cancer. Overall study findings and caveats: Longer survival (overall) was linked to higher T cell density in blood. Uninvolved adjacent lung had higher T cell clonality than tumor and all other tissues. Sequence data derive from only one tumor region, so heterogeneity remains possible. Adjacent lung had a median approximately 57 of the 100 largest tumor clones.

Germline assignment: CDR1 SGHNT and CDR2 YENEEA. V was clipped by 1 base and J by 6 bases, with 10 bases between them. The CDR3 spans 14 residues. This clone was recorded a few times. Its antigen remains unidentified. Here immunoSEQ multiplex PCR was the method, and the copy in TCRdb shows in-frame clones only, minus some. This sample has about 2,000 clones; roughly a sixth occur once, and the top ten carry around a quarter. The specimen comprised lung tumor tissue, sampled before any cancer treatment. The rearrangement links TRBV11-3 to TRBJ2-1; D is ambiguous. This sequence was found in an older female donor with stage I squamous cell lung carcinoma. The CDR3 loop is CASSLVAVGNEQFF. In nucleotides, the CDR3 is TGTGCCAGCAGCTTAGTCGCCGTAGGCAATGAGCAGTTCTTC.